Below, 30 T cell receptor beta chains from the same sample are listed, as sequenced in a study of T cell responses to AZD1222 COVID-19 vaccine. Only in-frame clones appear in the TCRdb table, and some are missing; sequencing was by immunoSEQ multiplex PCR. The sample lists under 80,000 clones, more than 65% seen once, with roughly 25% in the top ten. The specimen was peripheral blood, collected on day 0 of MenACWY control vaccination. Every receptor here comes from an adult in good health.

The rearrangement links TRBV12-5 to TRBJ2-1; the D is unclear. The CDR3 has 14 amino acids. The V and J ends lost 8 bases and 0 bases respectively, with 11 bases between them. CDR1 LGHNT and CDR2 FRNRAP come from the germline V gene. DNA of the CDR3: TGTGCTAGTCTGAACCCCTTCTCCTACAATGAGCAGTTCTTC. Translating gives CASLNPFSYNEQFF.

V gene TRBV2 combines with J gene TRBJ2-7; TRBD1 might be the D (5 bases). The V end lost 7 bases, the J end lost 4 bases, and 11 bases lay between the germline ends. The CDR3 runs to 12 residues. Germline V gene lookup returns CDR1 SNHLY and CDR2 FYNNEI. The CDR3 reads CASKVTDYEQYF. For the CDR3, the DNA is TGTGCCAGCAAAGTGACAGATTACGAGCAGTACTTC.

In regard to this clone: Other DNA sequences in this sample translate to the same CDR3. V is TRBV20-1 and J is TRBJ1-2, with D possibly being TRBD1 (5 bases). This CDR3 spans 11 amino acids. CDR1 is DFQATT, CDR2 SNEGSKA, per germline (reference sequence). Trimming stripped 3 bases from V and 6 bases from J, with 8 bases between. CDR3 nucleotide sequence: TGCAGTGCTAGGACAGACGATGGCTACACCTTC. It encodes CSARTDDGYTF.

The chain recombines TRBV5-3 with TRBJ2-1; no firm D call. TRBV5-3 belongs to the ORF category, with a function that is uncertain. This CDR3 region has 14 residues. The V end lost 2 bases, the J end lost 8 bases, and 14 bases lay between the germline ends. CDR3 region: CARSFRLKEYEQFF. As DNA, the CDR3 is TGTGCCAGAAGCTTTCGCCTAAAGGAGTATGAGCAGTTCTTC.

This chain connects TRBV7-2 to TRBJ1-1, with 9 bases identical to TRBD1. After removal of 6 bases from V and 0 bases from J, the junction contained 11 bases not matched to a gene. Germline lookup yields CDR1 SGHTA and CDR2 FQGNSA. The CDR3 is 17 amino acids. As DNA, the CDR3 is TGTGCCAGCAGTTACCGGGACAGGGACCGAATGAACACTGAAGCTTTCTTT. Translation: CASSYRDRDRMNTEAFF.

CDR3 nucleotide sequence: TGCAGTGCTAGTTGGACTAGCGGGTACAATGAGCAGTTCTTC. Amino acids: CSASWTSGYNEQFF. This chain joins TRBV20-1 and TRBJ2-1; 11 nucleotides agree with TRBD2. The germline V gene has CDR1 DFQATT and CDR2 SNEGSKA (reference sequence). The CDR3 length is 14 residues. Trimming at V came to 3 bases and at J to 4 bases, leaving 2 bases not matched to a gene.

The V call is TRBV7-3, the J call TRBJ1-6; possible D gene TRBD1, 6 bases. The CDR3 has 14 residues. The germline V gene encodes CDR1 SGHTA and CDR2 FQGTGA. Trimming took 4 bases from V and 7 from J, leaving 11 bases between them. The CDR3 spells CASSSTGMNSPLHF. Here the CDR3 DNA reads TGTGCCAGCAGCTCTACAGGGATGAATTCACCCCTCCACTTT.

The chain employs TRBV5-6 and TRBJ2-3; TRBD2 agrees at 10 bases. Germline V gene lookup returns CDR1 SGHDT and CDR2 YYEEEE. The length of the CDR3 is 16 residues. With V trimmed by 3 bases and J by 1 base, 5 bases remained unmatched. The CDR3 loop is CASSWISGGGTDTQYF. The CDR3 nucleotides are TGTGCCAGCAGCTGGATAAGCGGGGGGGGCACAGATACGCAGTATTTT.

The chain links TRBV5-1 to TRBJ2-3, with 9 positions matching TRBD2. Germline CDR1 reads SGHRS; CDR2 reads YFSETQ. The junction had 9 bases not matched to a gene; V was cut back by 7 bases and J by 6 bases. The CDR3 is made up of 14 amino acids. The CDR3 DNA reads TGCGCCAGCTACCGAGCGGGGGGTTCTGATACGCAGTATTTT. Residues: CASYRAGGSDTQYF.

This chain uses TRBV19 with TRBJ1-2; 8 bases agree with TRBD1. In germline, CDR1 is LNHDA, CDR2 SQIVND (reference sequence). This CDR3 comprises 13 residues. With 6 bases clipped from V and 5 bases from J, the junction kept 5 bases outside the gene matches. The CDR3 sequence: CASRPDRGYGYTF. The CDR3 bases are TGTGCCAGTAGACCCGACAGGGGATATGGCTACACCTTC.

CDR3 in amino acids: CASSPQGGNTEAFF. DNA of the CDR3: TGTGCCAGCAGTCCACAAGGGGGCAACACTGAAGCTTTCTTT. The chain recombines TRBV2 with TRBJ1-1; 7 nucleotides align to TRBD1. Looked up from germline, CDR1 is SNHLY and CDR2 is FYNNEI. Trimming took 5 bases from V and 2 from J; bases not matched to a gene: 5. The CDR3 totals 14 residues.

The chain has TRBV30 and TRBJ2-3; tentatively, D is TRBD2 (6 bases). The ends were cut back, 5 bases at V and 2 bases at J, with 14 bases in the middle. The V gene's germline CDR1 is GTSNPN and CDR2 SVGIG (reference sequence). This CDR3 has 14 residues. CDR3 nucleotide sequence: TGTGCCTGGGGGCGGGGCCAGACCACAGATACGCAGTATTTT. Translation gives CAWGRGQTTDTQYF.

The chain recombines TRBV5-6 with TRBJ2-2; 7 nucleotides match TRBD1. The junction had 12 bases not matched to a gene; V was cut back by 4 bases and J by 3 bases. The CDR3 length is 17 residues. Germline V gene sequence: CDR1 SGHDT, CDR2 YYEEEE. This chain's CDR3 is CASSLLTGTDYTGELFF. CDR3 nucleotides: TGTGCCAGCAGCCTGTTAACCGGGACAGACTACACCGGGGAGCTGTTTTTT.

The chain carries TRBV7-9 and TRBJ2-7; D not certain. The germline gives CDR1 SEHNR, CDR2 FQNEAQ (reference sequence). CDR3 length equals 12 residues. V gave up 11 bases and J gave up 4 bases, with 15 bases separating them. CDR3 sequence: CAVGAMTYEQYF. The CDR3, as DNA: TGTGCCGTCGGAGCAATGACTTACGAGCAGTACTTC.

The chain carries TRBV5-1 and TRBJ2-7; unclear D gene. V was trimmed by 4 bases and J by 4 bases, leaving 15 bases between them. Germline V lookup: CDR1 SGHRS, CDR2 YFSETQ. This CDR3 is built from 14 residues. The DNA for the CDR3 is TGCGCCAGCAGCCCGAAGGAATTTTCTTACGAGCAGTACTTC. This sequence encodes CASSPKEFSYEQYF.

This chain links TRBV2 with TRBJ1-5, with a weak D call TRBD1 (5 bases). The germline gives CDR1 SNHLY, CDR2 FYNNEI. V was trimmed by 5 bases and J by 5 bases, leaving 10 bases between them. CDR3 length: 13 residues. Here the CDR3 reads CASSQGPDQPQHF. CDR3 in DNA: TGTGCCAGCAGTCAGGGCCCGGATCAGCCCCAGCATTTT.

The V call is TRBV27, the J call TRBJ2-1, with D possibly matching TRBD2 (5 bases). V dropped 8 bases and J dropped 2 bases, with 13 bases sitting between them. CDR1 MNHEY and CDR2 SMNVEV come from the germline V gene (reference sequence). This CDR3 is 14 amino acids long. Here the CDR3 reads CASGGDGTYNEQFF. In DNA, the CDR3 is TGTGCCAGCGGAGGCGATGGGACCTACAATGAGCAGTTCTTC.

V is TRBV20-1 and J is TRBJ2-7; D uncertain. V gave up 3 bases and J gave up 5 bases, with 17 bases separating them. The CDR3 runs to 14 residues. Germline V gene sequence: CDR1 DFQATT, CDR2 SNEGSKA (reference sequence). CDR3 DNA sequence: TGCAGTGCTAGTTATGGCTCCTCAATGGACGAGCAGTACTTC. Translating gives CSASYGSSMDEQYF.

This clone occurred once. The chain employs TRBV5-1 and TRBJ2-1; TRBD1 is a possible D gene (6 bases). V lost 4 bases and J 3 bases, leaving 14 bases between the germline ends. CDR1 and CDR2 from the germline V gene are SGHRS and YFSETQ. CDR3 length: 15 amino acids. CDR3 protein: CASSTVQGFYNEQFF. The DNA of the CDR3 is TGCGCCAGCAGCACGGTACAGGGATTCTACAATGAGCAGTTCTTC.

The chain combines TRBV28 with TRBJ2-7, with a tentative D call TRBD2 (6 bases). Deletions cut 7 bases from V and 5 bases from J, with 18 bases between. Germline V gene data show CDR1 as MDHEN and CDR2 as SYDVKM. The CDR3 is 14 amino acids. The CDR3 here is CASTGGARLDEQYF. CDR3 DNA sequence: TGTGCCAGCACCGGAGGGGCGAGACTTGACGAGCAGTACTTC.

This chain connects TRBV6-5 to TRBJ1-2; possible D gene TRBD1, 5 bases. Trimming removed 7 bases from V and 0 bases from J, with 15 bases in between. The CDR3 extends over 15 amino acids. Per the germline V gene, CDR1 is MNHEY and CDR2 is SVGAGI. The DNA for the CDR3 is TGTGCCAGCACCGCAGGCAGGGCCGCTAACTATGGCTACACCTTC. Encoded protein: CASTAGRAANYGYTF.

The chain recombines TRBV2 with TRBJ2-5; 7 bases line up with TRBD2. The CDR3 length is 11 residues. Germline CDR1 SNHLY, CDR2 FYNNEI. V shed 10 bases, J shed 3 bases, and the junction held 2 bases outside the gene matches. The CDR3 spells CATGLEETQYF. CDR3 coding DNA: TGTGCCACCGGACTAGAAGAGACCCAGTACTTC. Drawing the rest from reference TRBV2 and TRBJ2-5, the complete variable domain is EPEVTQTPSHQVTQMGQEVILRCVPISNHLYFYWYRQILGQKVEFLVSFYNNEISEKSEIFDDQFSVERPDGSNFTLKIRSTKLEDSAMYFCATGLEETQYFGPGTRLLVL.

The V gene is TRBV2, the J gene TRBJ2-1, with 7 bases that match TRBD1. The V gene end was trimmed by 5 bases and the J gene end by 5 bases; junction bases not matched to a gene: 9. The CDR3 runs 15 residues. Germline values: CDR1 SNHLY, CDR2 FYNNEI. In DNA, the CDR3 is TGTGCCAGCAGTCAACAGGGGTGGACAAACAATGAGCAGTTCTTC. Residues: CASSQQGWTNNEQFF.

The J gene is TRBJ2-1, the V gene TRBV5-1; no clear D gene. The V gene's germline CDR1 is SGHRS and CDR2 YFSETQ. The V gene lost 3 bases and the J gene lost 6 bases, with 13 bases spanning the gap. There are 14 residues in the CDR3. CDR3 region: CASSSGSSGNEQFF. The CDR3 nucleotides read TGCGCCAGCAGCTCGGGCTCCTCGGGCAATGAGCAGTTCTTC.

This chain joins TRBV5-1 and TRBJ2-7; D may match TRBD1 or TRBD2 (5 bases each). The germline CDR1 and CDR2 sequences are SGHRS and YFSETQ. The V end was cut by 3 bases, the J end by 5 bases, with 9 bases between. This CDR3 is 12 amino acids long. The CDR3 reads CASSYGGDEQYF. Written as DNA, the CDR3 is TGCGCCAGCAGCTATGGGGGTGACGAGCAGTACTTC.

The chain combines TRBV2 with TRBJ2-3, with TRBD2 matching 11 bases. From germline, CDR1 is SNHLY and CDR2 FYNNEI. This CDR3 comprises 15 residues. The ends lost 9 bases at V and 6 bases at J; junction bases unmatched: 11. CDR3 DNA: TGTGCCAGTTCGACCGGGACTAGCGGACCGGATACGCAGTATTTT. Translated: CASSTGTSGPDTQYF.

This chain links TRBV28 with TRBJ1-5, with D perhaps matching TRBD1 (6 bases). Germline loops: CDR1 MDHEN, CDR2 SYDVKM. Trimming took 4 bases from V and 5 from J, leaving 15 bases between them. CDR3 length: 15 amino acids. The CDR3 DNA reads TGTGCCAGCAGTTCTGGAGGGGGAGACTATCAGCCCCAGCATTTT. Translating it yields CASSSGGGDYQPQHF.

The chain couples TRBV10-3 to TRBJ2-3, with 10 bases aligning to TRBD2. CDR1 ENHRY and CDR2 SYGVKD come from the germline V gene. The V segment lost 0 bases and the J segment 1 base; nucleotides outside the gene matches: 1. The CDR3 contains 16 residues. CDR3 region: CAISESGTSGTDTQYF. The DNA for the CDR3 is TGTGCCATCAGTGAGTCAGGGACTAGCGGCACAGATACGCAGTATTTT.

With regard to this clone: Other DNA sequences within the sample encode an identical CDR3. The CDR3 region is CASSLDRVGGYTF. CDR3 DNA: TGTGCCAGCAGCTTGGACCGGGTTGGTGGCTACACCTTC. This chain joins TRBV5-6 and TRBJ1-2; no clear D gene. Germline CDR1 is SGHDT and CDR2 is YYEEEE. Trimming removed 0 bases at V and 7 bases at J, with 10 bases between. This CDR3 comprises 13 residues.

The chain uses TRBV5-1 and TRBJ1-3; 7 bases match TRBD1. This CDR3 comprises 15 residues. The germline V gene encodes CDR1 SGHRS and CDR2 YFSETQ. V dropped 7 bases and J dropped 0; count of bases not matched to a gene: 7. CDR3 nucleotides: TGCGCCAGCCGGGCGGGACAGTCCTCTGGAAACACCATATATTTT. It is translated as CASRAGQSSGNTIYF.